The 26 T cell receptor beta chains reported below all come from one sample, sequenced in a study of T cell responses to AZD1222 COVID-19 vaccine. Some clones are missing from TCRdb's copy, which holds only in-frame ones; the method was immunoSEQ multiplex PCR. The sample includes some 110,000 clones, around 91% of them seen just once. This specimen consisted of peripheral blood, obtained on day 0 of AZD1222 vaccination. The source is an adult in good health.

The chain is built from TRBV28 and TRBJ2-7; D possibly matches TRBD1 or TRBD2 (5 bases each). Looked up from germline, CDR1 is MDHEN and CDR2 is SYDVKM. The CDR3 sequence is 12 residues long. V lost 3 bases, J lost 5 bases, and 8 bases lay in between. Written as DNA, the CDR3 is TGTGCCAGCAGTTTTCGGGGACACGAGCAGTACTTC. It codes for CASSFRGHEQYF.

This clone was detected only a few times. The CDR3 region is CASSFYQPSGNTIYF. CDR3 DNA: TGTGCCAGCAGCTTTTACCAGCCCTCTGGAAACACCATATATTTT. The V call is TRBV7-9, the J call TRBJ1-3; no clear D gene. V lost 3 bases and J lost 0, with 9 bases in between. From germline, CDR1 is SEHNR and CDR2 FQNEAQ (reference sequence). This CDR3 contains 15 residues.

This chain connects TRBV28 to TRBJ1-1; TRBD1 is a possible D gene (6 bases). V shed 7 bases and J shed 4 bases, with 22 bases lying between them. The CDR3 sequence is 16 residues long. Looked up from germline, CDR1 is MDHEN and CDR2 is SYDVKM. In DNA form, the CDR3 reads TGTGCCAGCATGACAGGACCCATGTTCAGGAGCACTGAAGCTTTCTTT. Translating it yields CASMTGPMFRSTEAFF.

CDR3 loop: CASSLVGKGGWTEAFF. CDR3 coding DNA: TGCGCCAGCTCCCTAGTCGGAAAAGGGGGTTGGACTGAAGCTTTCTTT. This chain links TRBV5-1 with TRBJ1-1; TRBD1 is a possible D gene (6 bases). The CDR3 has 16 amino acids. V lost 7 bases, J lost 5 bases, and 24 bases lay in between. CDR1 is SGHRS and CDR2 is YFSETQ in the germline V gene.

The V gene is TRBV12-2, the J gene TRBJ1-2; the listed D gene, TRBD1, was not tested against the DNA. TRBV12-2 is deemed a pseudogene. The CDR3 is 17 residues long. The CDR3 sequence is CASRLDRPGQGPYGYTF. CDR3 nucleotide sequence: TGTGCAAGTCGCTTAGACAGACCGGGACAGGGCCCCTATGGCTACACCTTC.

This chain links TRBV6-1 with TRBJ2-5, with TRBD2 matching 7 bases. Germline trimming cut 0 bases from V and 3 bases from J; bases unmatched to any gene: 10. Germline CDR1 MNHNS, CDR2 SASEGT. The CDR3 loop spans 17 amino acids. CDR3 sequence: CASSEALGRGREETQYF. The CDR3 coding sequence is TGTGCCAGCAGTGAAGCGCTTGGGCGGGGGAGGGAAGAGACCCAGTACTTC.

V is TRBV19 and J is TRBJ1-1, with TRBD1 as a possible D gene (6 bases). V was shortened by 1 base and J by 5 bases, with 14 bases between the two germline ends. Per the germline V gene, CDR1 is LNHDA and CDR2 is SQIVND (reference sequence). This CDR3 comprises 15 residues. The CDR3 protein is CASSIAPGGGTEAFF. The CDR3 DNA sequence: TGTGCCAGTAGTATAGCCCCCGGGGGCGGAACTGAAGCTTTCTTT.

This sequence joins TRBV9 and TRBJ2-7, with D possibly matching TRBD2 (5 bases). The CDR3 has 15 residues. Germline-derived CDR1 and CDR2 are SGDLS and YYNGEE. The ends were cut back, 0 bases at V and 3 bases at J, with 13 bases in the middle. CDR3 residues: CASSVATGSLYEQYF. CDR3 sequence (DNA): TGTGCCAGCAGCGTAGCTACTGGGAGCCTCTACGAGCAGTACTTC.

The gene calls are TRBV28 and TRBJ2-7; TRBD2 might be the D (5 bases). Trimming removed 3 bases from V and 2 bases from J, with 11 bases in between. The CDR3 extends over 14 amino acids. Looked up from germline, CDR1 is MDHEN and CDR2 is SYDVKM. CDR3 loop: CASSLTGSAYEQYF. The CDR3 DNA follows: TGTGCCAGCAGTTTGACGGGAAGCGCCTACGAGCAGTACTTC.

This chain links TRBV7-6 with TRBJ2-5, with no clear D. V lost 0 bases and J 2 bases, leaving 10 bases between the germline ends. The CDR3 runs to 15 residues. The germline V gene has CDR1 SGHVS and CDR2 FNYEAQ. CDR3 sequence: CASSLARATQETQYF. In DNA form, the CDR3 reads TGTGCCAGCAGCTTAGCCCGCGCCACACAAGAGACCCAGTACTTC.

This clone appeared a few times. In the same sample, other DNA sequences code for this CDR3. The rearrangement uses TRBV5-6 and TRBJ2-7; 7 bases map to TRBD1. This CDR3 spans 14 amino acids. Germline CDR1 reads SGHDT; CDR2 reads YYEEEE. After removal of 4 bases from V and 0 bases from J, the junction contained 4 bases not matched to a gene. CDR3 region: CASSPGQSSYEQYF. CDR3 DNA sequence: TGTGCCAGCAGCCCGGGACAGAGCTCCTACGAGCAGTACTTC.

V usage is TRBV9 and J usage is TRBJ2-2, with TRBD1 as a possible D gene (5 bases). The V end was cut by 2 bases, the J end by 2 bases, with 13 bases between. The CDR3 contains 16 residues. Germline values: CDR1 SGDLS, CDR2 YYNGEE. Here the CDR3 DNA reads TGTGCCAGCAGCGTTCATTCGCAGGGCAACACCGGGGAGCTGTTTTTT. Its translation is CASSVHSQGNTGELFF. The full variable domain, completed using reference TRBV9 and TRBJ2-2, is DSGVTQTPKHLITATGQRVTLRCSPRSGDLSVYWYQQSLDQGLQFLIQYYNGEERAKGNILERFSAQQFPDLHSELNLSSLELGDSALYFCASSVHSQGNTGELFFGEGSRLTVL.

The chain recombines TRBV5-5 with TRBJ1-6, with 7 nucleotides matching TRBD1. The V and J ends lost 0 bases and 9 bases, in that order; junction bases with no gene match: 9. Germline loops: CDR1 SGHKS, CDR2 YYEKEE (reference sequence). The CDR3 contains 16 residues. CDR3 loop: CASSLASQGWSSPLHF. DNA of the CDR3: TGTGCCAGCAGCTTGGCTTCACAGGGGTGGAGTTCACCCCTCCACTTT.

The DNA of the CDR3 is TGTGCCAGCTCCCCGGACCACGAGCAGTACTTC. Its translation is CASSPDHEQYF. This sequence joins TRBV2 and TRBJ2-7; D uncertain. V gave up 8 bases and J gave up 5 bases, with 10 bases separating them. CDR3 length equals 11 residues. In germline, CDR1 is SNHLY, CDR2 FYNNEI.

Only one count was recorded for this clone. CDR3: CASSYGQGNGGYTF. The CDR3 nucleotides read TGTGCCAGCAGTTACGGACAGGGGAACGGCGGCTACACCTTC. The V call is TRBV6-9, the J call TRBJ1-2; 9 positions match TRBD1. Germline CDR1 reads MNHGY; CDR2 reads SVAAGI. This CDR3 is 14 amino acids long. V was pared by 3 bases and J by 8 bases, with 7 bases of the junction left unmatched.

This chain links TRBV20-1 with TRBJ1-3, with D uncertain. With 6 bases removed from V and 4 bases from J, the gap between germline ends came to 7 bases. The CDR3 is made up of 11 amino acids. Germline CDR1 reads DFQATT; CDR2 reads SNEGSKA (reference sequence). The CDR3 DNA follows: TGCAGTGCCGCCGGGGGAAACACCATATATTTT. It is translated as CSAAGGNTIYF.

This chain connects TRBV7-9 to TRBJ2-3, with 9 bases aligning to TRBD2. The CDR3 totals 16 residues. Germline assignment: CDR1 SEHNR and CDR2 FQNEAQ (reference sequence). Losses at the gene ends were 6 bases for V and 4 bases for J; bases not matched to a gene: 11. This CDR3 is CASRIAGEGGPDTQYF. The CDR3 DNA reads TGTGCCAGCAGGATAGCGGGAGAGGGCGGCCCAGATACGCAGTATTTT.

The rearrangement links TRBV7-9 to TRBJ2-7; perhaps TRBD2 as D (5 bases). Trimming stripped 5 bases from V and 1 base from J, with 15 bases between. The V gene's germline CDR1 is SEHNR and CDR2 FQNEAQ (reference sequence). The CDR3 loop spans 15 amino acids. The CDR3 DNA follows: TGTGCCAGCAGCGGATCCAAAGGGAGTTCCTACGAGCAGTACTTC. It translates to CASSGSKGSSYEQYF.

This chain joins TRBV18 and TRBJ2-1; 9 nucleotides match TRBD2. The germline V gene encodes CDR1 KGHSH and CDR2 LQKENI. V shed 3 bases and J 3 bases; nucleotides not matched to a gene: 3. This CDR3 contains 15 residues. The CDR3 nucleotides are TGTGCCAGCTCACCCCGGACTAGCGACTACAATGAGCAGTTCTTC. Its translation is CASSPRTSDYNEQFF.

The CDR3: CSVSGSTGAGYYGYTF. CDR3 in DNA: TGCAGCGTGAGTGGGTCGACAGGGGCCGGGTACTATGGCTACACCTTC. V usage is TRBV29-1 and J usage is TRBJ1-2; 8 bases agree with TRBD1. The germline V gene encodes CDR1 SQVTM and CDR2 ANQGSEA. This CDR3 spans 16 amino acids. The junction had 15 bases not matched to a gene; V was cut back by 6 bases and J by 3 bases.

The V and J genes are TRBV11-1 and TRBJ1-6; 11 nucleotides align to TRBD1. The CDR3 has 16 residues. Germline V gene sequence: CDR1 SGHAT, CDR2 FQDESV (reference sequence). Losses at the gene ends were 4 bases for V and 8 bases for J; bases not matched to a gene: 7. The CDR3 is CASSYQWTGGDSPLHF. Here the CDR3 DNA reads TGTGCCAGCAGCTACCAATGGACAGGGGGCGATTCACCCCTCCACTTT.

V gene TRBV30 combines with J gene TRBJ1-1; D ambiguous. V lost 2 bases and J 6 bases, leaving 7 bases between the germline ends. The germline V gene has CDR1 GTSNPN and CDR2 SVGIG (reference sequence). This CDR3 has 11 residues. CDR3 in amino acids: CAWSNGAEAFF. The CDR3 nucleotides are TGTGCCTGGAGTAACGGGGCTGAAGCTTTCTTT.

The chain uses TRBV7-8 and TRBJ1-2; tentative D call: TRBD1 (6 bases). The V end lost 0 bases, the J end lost 1 base, and 15 bases lay between the germline ends. Germline V gene data show CDR1 as SGHVS and CDR2 as FQNEAQ. CDR3 length: 17 amino acids. The CDR3 region has the DNA TGTGCCAGCAGCTTAGCCCCACGGACAGTTTTTAACTATGGCTACACCTTC. Amino acids: CASSLAPRTVFNYGYTF. The full variable domain, rest sourced from reference TRBV7-8 and TRBJ1-2, is GAGVSQSPRYKVAKRGQDVALRCDPISGHVSLFWYQQALGQGPEFLTYFQNEAQLDKSGLPSDRFFAERPEGSVSTLKIQRTQQEDSAVYLCASSLAPRTVFNYGYTFGSGTRLTVV.

V gene TRBV2 combines with J gene TRBJ2-7, with D perhaps TRBD2 (6 bases). This CDR3 has 14 residues. Looked up from germline, CDR1 is SNHLY and CDR2 is FYNNEI. Trimming shortened V by 6 bases and J by 1 base, and 13 bases separated the two germline ends. Written as DNA, the CDR3 is TGTGCCAGCAGCCCGATAGCGGAATCCTACGAGCAGTACTTC. Amino acids: CASSPIAESYEQYF.

V is TRBV5-5 and J is TRBJ1-4, with D maybe TRBD1 (6 bases). Trimming cost V 3 bases and J 3 bases, with 12 bases left between them. The CDR3 is 15 residues long. Germline V gives CDR1 SGHKS, CDR2 YYEKEE (reference sequence). The CDR3 reads CASSYTGSANEKLFF. The CDR3 region has the DNA TGTGCCAGCAGCTACACAGGGTCGGCTAATGAAAAACTGTTTTTT.

The rearrangement uses TRBV5-1 and TRBJ2-7, with D maybe TRBD1 (6 bases). CDR3 length equals 14 residues. V was shortened by 6 bases and J by 0 bases, with 13 bases between the two germline ends. Per germline, CDR1 SGHRS and CDR2 YFSETQ. CDR3 loop: CASTRGDTSYEQYF. The CDR3 coding sequence is TGCGCCAGCACCCGAGGGGACACCTCCTACGAGCAGTACTTC.